A selection of T cell receptor beta chains follows, all from one sample in a study of chemoradiotherapy in HPV16-positive cancers. Sequenced by immunoSEQ multiplex PCR; TCRdb stores in-frame clones only, minus some. The profile shows 10,000 to 11,000 clones, 86% of them singletons. The sample consisted of blood, taken from a patient who underwent chemoradiotherapy. All receptors derive from a human donor with HPV-associated anogenital cancer. CDR3s include the opening cysteine and the closing phenylalanine or tryptophan. A D gene is named only where the DNA matches it firmly. Not all rows give a size; the values are once, few, many and, for expanded clones, a class.

CDR3aa	CDR3nt	d_gene	abundance	v_gene	j_gene
CASSLLAASYNEQFF	TGTGCCAGCAGCTTGTTGGCTGCTTCCTACAATGAGCAGTTCTTC	.	once	TRBV5-6	TRBJ2-1
CASSMTGTLQETQYF	TGCGCCAGCAGCATGACCGGGACTCTTCAAGAGACCCAGTACTTC	.	.	TRBV5-1	TRBJ2-5
CASSLVQGDTGELFF	TGTGCCAGCAGCTTGGTCCAGGGAGACACCGGGGAGCTGTTTTTT	.	.	TRBV5-6	TRBJ2-2
CASSQESSRVSRAEAFF	TGCGCCAGCAGCCAAGAAAGCAGTCGGGTCTCGAGGGCTGAAGCTTTCTTT	.	.	TRBV4-3	TRBJ1-1
CASTEPGGAREQYF	TGCGCCAGCACCGAACCCGGGGGGGCGCGCGAGCAGTACTTC	TRBD2	.	TRBV5-1	TRBJ2-7
CASRLQGNTGELFF	TGCGCCAGCAGATTACAGGGGAACACCGGGGAGCTGTTTTTT	.	.	TRBV5-1	TRBJ2-2
CASSSPDRGQETQYF	TGTGCCAGCAGCTCCCCGGACAGGGGCCAAGAGACCCAGTACTTC	TRBD1	.	TRBV7-2	TRBJ2-5
CASSSGAGSGDTQYF	TGTGCCAGCAGTTCAGGAGCGGGGAGCGGAGATACGCAGTATTTT	TRBD2	.	TRBV11-2	TRBJ2-3
CAWSGNTGDEKLFF	TGTGCCTGGAGTGGGAACACAGGGGATGAAAAACTGTTTTTT	TRBD1	few	TRBV30	TRBJ1-4
CASSYPPGVANYGYTF	TGTGCCAGCAGCTATCCGCCAGGGGTAGCTAACTATGGCTACACCTTC	.	.	TRBV7-9	TRBJ1-2
CASSLQPGAEGNTIYF	TGTGCCAGCAGCCTGCAACCGGGGGCGGAAGGAAACACCATATATTTT	.	.	TRBV5-5	TRBJ1-3
CASSVAGAGEKLFF	TGTGCCAGCAGCGTAGCAGGGGCTGGCGAAAAACTGTTTTTT	.	.	TRBV9	TRBJ1-4
CASSPFPGTDTQYF	TGTGCCAGCTCACCATTCCCGGGCACAGATACGCAGTATTTT	.	once	TRBV18	TRBJ2-3
CASSSQGGRDEKLFF	TGTGCCAGCAGCTCCCAAGGAGGGCGAGATGAAAAACTGTTTTTT	.	.	TRBV7-2	TRBJ1-4
CASSPQGQGREKLFF	TGTGCCAGCAGTCCACAAGGACAGGGAAGGGAAAAACTGTTTTTT	TRBD1	.	TRBV25-1	TRBJ1-4